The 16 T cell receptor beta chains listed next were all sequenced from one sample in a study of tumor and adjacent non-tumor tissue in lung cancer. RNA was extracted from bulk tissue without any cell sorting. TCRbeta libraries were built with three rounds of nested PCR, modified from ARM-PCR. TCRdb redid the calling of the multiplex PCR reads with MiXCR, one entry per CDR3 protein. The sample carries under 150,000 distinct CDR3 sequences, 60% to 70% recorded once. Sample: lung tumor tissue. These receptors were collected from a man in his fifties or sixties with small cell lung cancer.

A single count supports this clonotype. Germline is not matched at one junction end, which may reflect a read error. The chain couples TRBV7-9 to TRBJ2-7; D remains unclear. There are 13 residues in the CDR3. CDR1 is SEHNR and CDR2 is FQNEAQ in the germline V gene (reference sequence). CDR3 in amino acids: CASSSLPGHEHYF. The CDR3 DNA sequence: TGTGCCAGCAGCTCCCTCCCGGGCCACGAGCATTACTTC.

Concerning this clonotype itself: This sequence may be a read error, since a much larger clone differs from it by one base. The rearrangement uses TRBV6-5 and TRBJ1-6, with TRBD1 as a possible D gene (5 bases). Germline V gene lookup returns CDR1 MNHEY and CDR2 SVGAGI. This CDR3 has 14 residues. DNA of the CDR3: TGTGTCAGCAGTTACTTGCAGGGAGGTTCACCCCTCCACTTT. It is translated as CVSSYLQGGSPLHF.

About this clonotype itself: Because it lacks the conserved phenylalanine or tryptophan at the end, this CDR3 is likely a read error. The CDR3 protein is CAGTTGGLAFY. The DNA of the CDR3 is TGTGCCGGCACTACAGGGGGCCTCGCTTTCTAT. The chain combines TRBV5-5 with TRBJ1-1; 9 bases map to TRBD1. The CDR3 length is 11 residues. The V and J ends lost 10 bases and 11 bases, in that order; junction bases with no gene match: 9. The germline V gene has CDR1 SGHKS and CDR2 YYEKEE (reference sequence).

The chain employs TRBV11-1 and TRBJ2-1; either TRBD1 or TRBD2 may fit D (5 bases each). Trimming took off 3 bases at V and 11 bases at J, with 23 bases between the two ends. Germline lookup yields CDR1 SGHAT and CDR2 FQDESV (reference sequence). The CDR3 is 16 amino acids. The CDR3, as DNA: TGTGCCAGCAGCTTCGTGGGGGTCAGGGTTAGGGGTCAGCAGTTCTTC. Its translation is CASSFVGVRVRGQQFF.

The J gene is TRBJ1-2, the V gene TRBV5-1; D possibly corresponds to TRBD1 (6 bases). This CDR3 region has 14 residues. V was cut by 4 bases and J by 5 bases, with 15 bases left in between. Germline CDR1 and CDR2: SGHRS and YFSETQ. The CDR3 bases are TGCGCCAGCAGCCTTGCAGGGGAAGGTTATGGCTACACCTTC. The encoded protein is CASSLAGEGYGYTF. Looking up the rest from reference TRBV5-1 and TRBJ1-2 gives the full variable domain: KAGVTQTPRYLIKTRGQQVTLSCSPISGHRSVSWYQQTPGQGLQFLFEYFSETQRNKGNFPGRFSGRQFSNSRSEMNVSTLELGDSALYLCASSLAGEGYGYTFGSGTRLTVV.

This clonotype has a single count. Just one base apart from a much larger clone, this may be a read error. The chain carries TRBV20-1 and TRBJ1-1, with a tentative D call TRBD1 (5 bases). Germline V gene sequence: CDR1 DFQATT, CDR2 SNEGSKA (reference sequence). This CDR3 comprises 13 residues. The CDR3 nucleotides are TGCCGTGCGAAATCCCCCCAGGGACCTGAAGCTTTCTTT. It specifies CRAKSPQGPEAFF.

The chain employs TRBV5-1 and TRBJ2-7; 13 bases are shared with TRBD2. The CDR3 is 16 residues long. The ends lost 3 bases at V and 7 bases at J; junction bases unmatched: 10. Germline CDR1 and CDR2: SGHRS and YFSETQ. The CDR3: CASSSAGTSGIREQYV. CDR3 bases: TGCGCCAGCAGCTCCGCCGGGACTAGCGGGATTCGGGAGCAGTACGTC.

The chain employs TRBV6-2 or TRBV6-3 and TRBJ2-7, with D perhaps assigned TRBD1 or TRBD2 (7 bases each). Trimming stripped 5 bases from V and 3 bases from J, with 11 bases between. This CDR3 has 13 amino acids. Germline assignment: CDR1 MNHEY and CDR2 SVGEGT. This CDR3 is CASSTRGGYEQYF. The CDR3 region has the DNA TGTGCCAGCAGTACCAGGGGGGGCTACGAGCAGTACTTC.

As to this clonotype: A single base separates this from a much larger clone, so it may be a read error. DNA for the CDR3: TGCAGTGCTGGCAGGGGGGACAGTCCCGCCAATGAGCAGTTCTTC. Amino acid sequence: CSAGRGDSPANEQFF. The chain recombines TRBV20-1 with TRBJ2-1; TRBD1 might be the D (7 bases). Germline V gives CDR1 DFQATT, CDR2 SNEGSKA (reference sequence). V was cut by 5 bases and J by 6 bases, with 20 bases left in between. This CDR3 comprises 15 residues.

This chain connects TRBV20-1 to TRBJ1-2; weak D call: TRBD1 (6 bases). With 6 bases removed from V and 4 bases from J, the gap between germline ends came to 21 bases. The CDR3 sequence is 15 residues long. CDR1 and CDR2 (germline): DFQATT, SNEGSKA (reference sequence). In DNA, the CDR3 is TGCAGTGCCCTCGATTCCAGGGGCGCGGGCTATGGCTACACCTTC. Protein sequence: CSALDSRGAGYGYTF.

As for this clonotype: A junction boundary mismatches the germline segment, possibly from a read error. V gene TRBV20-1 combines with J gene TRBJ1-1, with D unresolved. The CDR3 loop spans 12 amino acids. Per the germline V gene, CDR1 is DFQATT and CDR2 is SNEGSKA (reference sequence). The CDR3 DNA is TGCAGTGCTAGAGATTTCGATGCTGAAGTTTTCTTT. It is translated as CSARDFDAEVFF.

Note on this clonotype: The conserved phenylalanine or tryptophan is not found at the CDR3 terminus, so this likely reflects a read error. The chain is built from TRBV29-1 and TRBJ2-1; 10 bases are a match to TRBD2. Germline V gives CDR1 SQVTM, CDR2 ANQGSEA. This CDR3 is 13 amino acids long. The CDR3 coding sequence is TGTAGCGTTCGACTAGCGGGTTACGGTGAGCAGTTCTTA. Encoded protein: CSVRLAGYGEQFL.

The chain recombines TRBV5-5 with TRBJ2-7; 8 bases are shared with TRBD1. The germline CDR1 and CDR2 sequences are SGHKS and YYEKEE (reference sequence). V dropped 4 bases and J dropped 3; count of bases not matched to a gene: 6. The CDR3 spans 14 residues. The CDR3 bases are TGTGCCAGCAGCAAACAGGGGGTTCTCTACGAGCAGTACTTC. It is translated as CASSKQGVLYEQYF.

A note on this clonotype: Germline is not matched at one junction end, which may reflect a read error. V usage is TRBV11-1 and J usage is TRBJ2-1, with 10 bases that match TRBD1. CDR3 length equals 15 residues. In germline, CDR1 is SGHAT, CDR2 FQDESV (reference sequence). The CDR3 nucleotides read TGTGCCAGCGGCTTAGAACCGGGACAGGGGAATGATCAGTTCTTC. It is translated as CASGLEPGQGNDQFF.

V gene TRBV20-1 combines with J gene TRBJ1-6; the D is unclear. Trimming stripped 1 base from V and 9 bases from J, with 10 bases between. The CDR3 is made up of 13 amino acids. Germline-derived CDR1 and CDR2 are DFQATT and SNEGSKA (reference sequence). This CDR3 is CSARAAGSSPLHF. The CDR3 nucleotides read TGCAGTGCTAGAGCCGCTGGTTCTTCACCCCTCCACTTT.

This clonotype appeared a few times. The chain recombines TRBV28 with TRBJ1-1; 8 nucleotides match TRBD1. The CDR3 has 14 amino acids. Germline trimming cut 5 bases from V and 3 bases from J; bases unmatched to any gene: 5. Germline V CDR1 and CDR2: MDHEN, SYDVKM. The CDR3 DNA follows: TGTGCCAGCAGTCCAGGGGGCGCGGACACTGAAGCTTTCTTT. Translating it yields CASSPGGADTEAFF.